This T cell receptor beta chain was obtained from a study of blood T cell repertoires in COVID-19. Unmatched junction bases numbered 5, after V lost 2 bases and J lost 4 bases. This CDR3 spans 17 amino acids. The germline CDR1 and CDR2 sequences are SNHLY and FYNNEI. The table came from immunoSEQ multiplex PCR; TCRdb's copy has only in-frame clones and leaves some out. Of some 96,000 clones in the sample, less than 90% were seen once. The sequencing input was peripheral blood. This rearrangement joins TRBV2 to TRBJ1-4; 12 bases match TRBD1. The source of this sequence is a human donor in a cohort sampled during active COVID-19. The CDR3 nucleotides read TGTGCCAGCAGTGAAAGGGACAGGGGGCTTGGTAATGAAAAACTGTTTTTT. It is translated as CASSERDRGLGNEKLFF.